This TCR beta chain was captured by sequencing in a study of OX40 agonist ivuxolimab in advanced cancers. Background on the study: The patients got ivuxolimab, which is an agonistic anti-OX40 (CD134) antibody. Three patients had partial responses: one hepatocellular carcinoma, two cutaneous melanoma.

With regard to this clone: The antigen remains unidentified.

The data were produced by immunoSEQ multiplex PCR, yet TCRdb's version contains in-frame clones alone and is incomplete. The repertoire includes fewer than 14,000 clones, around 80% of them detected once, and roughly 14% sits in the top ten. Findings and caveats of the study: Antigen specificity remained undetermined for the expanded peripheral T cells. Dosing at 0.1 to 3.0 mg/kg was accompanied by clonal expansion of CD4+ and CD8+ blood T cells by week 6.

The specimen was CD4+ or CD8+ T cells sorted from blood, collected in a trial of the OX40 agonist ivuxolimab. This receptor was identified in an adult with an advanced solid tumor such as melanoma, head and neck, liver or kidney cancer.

CDR3 sequence reads: CASSYLEASYNEQFF. CDR3 in DNA: TGTGCCAGCAGTTACCTCGAAGCTAGCTACAATGAGCAGTTCTTC. The chain employs TRBV6-5 and TRBJ2-1; no definite D call. The V end was cut by 2 bases, the J end by 3 bases, with 11 bases between. CDR1 and CDR2 (germline): MNHEY, SVGAGI. This CDR3 region has 15 residues.